This T cell receptor (beta chain) was found in a study of blood T cell repertoires in COVID-19. Across the whole study: The analysed material was cDNA or gDNA that came from T cells, B-cell-depleted T cells, or PBMCs.

TCRdb keeps only in-frame clones here, not all; method: immunoSEQ multiplex PCR. Of fewer than 350,000 clones in the sample, just under 90% were seen once. In germline, CDR1 is SGHNT, CDR2 YYREEE (reference sequence). CDR3 length: 14 residues. Trimming took 4 bases from V and 2 from J; bases not matched to a gene: 4. The chain uses TRBV5-4 and TRBJ1-2; TRBD1 matches 8 bases. The receptor was derived from a woman in her 30s with acute COVID-19. Sequenced: PBMCs or T cells enriched from blood (not recorded which). The CDR3 DNA sequence: TGTGCCAGCAGCACGACAGGGGAGAACTATGGCTACACCTTC. Its protein is CASSTTGENYGYTF.